This T cell receptor beta chain was sequenced for a study of OX40 agonist ivuxolimab in advanced cancers. Study background: Prior checkpoint blockade (anti-PD-1, anti-PD-L1 or anti-CTLA-4) was permitted; 40% had it. Points from the study as a whole: Those patients achieving a partial response at 0.1-3.0 mg/kg showed among the lowest clonal expansion.

CDR3 length: 18 amino acids. Germline V gene data show CDR1 as MGHRA and CDR2 as YSYEKL. J gave up 4 bases and V 1 base, and 8 bases lay outside the gene matches. As concerns this clone: Its cognate antigen is unknown.

Sequencing used immunoSEQ multiplex PCR; TCRdb keeps in-frame clones, though not all of them. In the table there are roughly 92,000 clones, roughly four fifths of which are singletons. The clonotype was recovered from an adult with an advanced solid tumor such as melanoma, head and neck, liver or kidney cancer. The chain recombines TRBV4-1 with TRBJ2-1, with 12 positions matching TRBD2. The material was CD4+ or CD8+ T cells sorted from blood, obtained in a trial of the OX40 agonist ivuxolimab. DNA of the CDR3: TGCGCCAGCAGCCAAGTCGATCTCGGACTAGCGGGATACAATGAGCAGTTCTTC. It yields the protein CASSQVDLGLAGYNEQFF.